These T cell receptor beta chains were read from a single sample in a study of shared T cell receptors in the human thymus. Sequenced by immunoSEQ multiplex PCR; TCRdb stores in-frame clones only, minus some. The data hold about 500,000 clones, with more than 75% observed a single time. These sequences were also reported in another study, on human thymus T cells.

The sequenced sample was thymocytes. These receptor sequences come from a boy younger than two with a congenital heart defect. CDR3s include the opening cysteine and the closing phenylalanine or tryptophan. Each record gives: V gene, D gene, J gene, clone size, CDR3 protein, CDR3 DNA. A D gene is named only where the DNA matches it firmly. Rows may omit the clone size; those that give it use once, few, many or a size class.

V: TRBV11-2
D: -
J: TRBJ2-3
size: -
CDR3: CASSLMDTQYF
DNA: TGTGCCAGCAGTCTAATGGATACGCAGTATTTT

V: TRBV13
D: TRBD2
J: TRBJ2-1
size: -
CDR3: CASIPGVAGAPISYNEQFF
DNA: TGTGCCAGCATCCCCGGGGTAGCGGGGGCTCCCATTTCCTACAATGAGCAGTTCTTC

V: TRBV5-1
D: -
J: TRBJ2-7
size: -
CDR3: CASRQGGSSYEQYF
DNA: TGCGCCAGCCGCCAGGGGGGCAGTTCCTACGAGCAGTACTTC

V: TRBV12-5
D: TRBD1
J: TRBJ1-1
size: -
CDR3: CASGLDRTGENTEAFF
DNA: TGTGCTAGTGGTTTGGATCGGACAGGAGAGAACACTGAAGCTTTCTTT

V: TRBV5-4
D: -
J: TRBJ2-7
size: -
CDR3: CASSLGTPERGSSYEQYF
DNA: TGTGCCAGCAGCTTGGGTACCCCTGAGAGAGGGAGCTCCTACGAGCAGTACTTC

V: TRBV10-1
D: -
J: TRBJ1-1
size: -
CDR3: CASSASSGTSTEAFF
DNA: TGCGCCAGCAGCGCAAGCTCCGGGACTTCCACTGAAGCTTTCTTT

V: TRBV28
D: TRBD2
J: TRBJ2-1
size: -
CDR3: CASRQGLAGGCCEQFF
DNA: TGTGCCAGCAGGCAAGGACTAGCGGGAGGGTGTTGTGAGCAGTTCTTC

V: TRBV28
D: -
J: TRBJ1-1
size: -
CDR3: CASSLGGANTEAFF
DNA: TGTGCCAGCAGTTTAGGAGGGGCGAACACTGAAGCTTTCTTT

V: TRBV11-3
D: TRBD2
J: TRBJ2-3
size: -
CDR3: CASSFDEREGPFPTDTQYF
DNA: TGTGCCAGCAGCTTCGACGAGCGGGAGGGCCCGTTCCCCACAGATACGCAGTATTTT

V: TRBV19
D: TRBD2
J: TRBJ2-1
size: -
CDR3: CASSSTVCGRAYNEQFF
DNA: TGTGCCAGTAGTTCCACAGTATGCGGGAGGGCCTACAATGAGCAGTTCTTC

V: TRBV6-5
D: TRBD2
J: TRBJ2-7
size: -
CDR3: CASSYSPLAGGHEQYF
DNA: TGTGCCAGCAGTTACTCGCCCCTAGCGGGAGGGCACGAGCAGTACTTC

V: TRBV28
D: TRBD2
J: TRBJ2-2
size: -
CDR3: CASSAPGLAGNTGELFF
DNA: TGTGCCAGCAGTGCCCCGGGACTAGCGGGGAACACCGGGGAGCTGTTTTTT

V: TRBV5-8
D: -
J: TRBJ2-2
size: -
CDR3: CASSLAPSPTGELFF
DNA: TGTGCCAGCAGCTTGGCCCCTAGCCCCACCGGGGAGCTGTTTTTT

V: TRBV5-5
D: TRBD2
J: TRBJ2-3
size: -
CDR3: CASSWQSGLARFPDTQYF
DNA: TGTGCCAGCAGCTGGCAGTCGGGACTAGCGAGATTTCCAGATACGCAGTATTTT

V: TRBV4-3
D: -
J: TRBJ2-1
size: -
CDR3: CASSLERTYNEQFF
DNA: TGCGCCAGCAGCCTTGAGCGCACCTACAATGAGCAGTTCTTC

V: TRBV29-1
D: TRBD1
J: TRBJ2-3
size: -
CDR3: CSVDRGRPDTQYF
DNA: TGCAGCGTAGACAGGGGGCGCCCAGATACGCAGTATTTT

V: TRBV5-1
D: -
J: TRBJ1-1
size: -
CDR3: CASSSDPLQGAENTEAFF
DNA: TGCGCCAGCAGCTCCGACCCCTTACAGGGAGCGGAGAACACTGAAGCTTTCTTT

V: TRBV14
D: -
J: TRBJ2-7
size: -
CDR3: CASSHQGSPYEQYF
DNA: TGTGCCAGCAGCCACCAGGGGAGCCCCTACGAGCAGTACTTC

V: TRBV15
D: -
J: TRBJ2-3
size: -
CDR3: CATSREFSRGGGGDTQYF
DNA: TGTGCCACCAGCAGAGAGTTCTCTAGAGGGGGGGGAGGTGATACGCAGTATTTT

V: TRBV19
D: -
J: TRBJ2-1
size: -
CDR3: CASSISDSYNEQFF
DNA: TGTGCCAGTAGTATTTCAGATTCCTACAATGAGCAGTTCTTC

V: TRBV28
D: -
J: TRBJ1-1
size: -
CDR3: CASRTQGTNTEAFF
DNA: TGTGCCAGCAGGACCCAGGGCACCAACACTGAAGCTTTCTTT

V: TRBV15
D: -
J: TRBJ2-7
size: -
CDR3: CATSRDCFGGWDYEQYF
DNA: TGTGCCACCAGCAGAGATTGTTTTGGAGGGTGGGACTACGAGCAGTACTTC

V: TRBV30
D: -
J: TRBJ1-5
size: -
CDR3: CAWSVSGCNQPQHF
DNA: TGTGCCTGGAGTGTATCGGGGTGCAATCAGCCCCAGCATTTT

V: TRBV10-3
D: TRBD1
J: TRBJ1-4
size: -
CDR3: CATGTGDEDEKLFF
DNA: TGTGCCACCGGGACAGGGGATGAGGATGAAAAACTGTTTTTT

V: TRBV6-5
D: TRBD1
J: TRBJ2-7
size: few
CDR3: CASSRGQGYEQYF
DNA: TGTGCCAGCAGCCGGGGACAGGGCTACGAGCAGTACTTC

V: TRBV27
D: -
J: TRBJ2-7
size: -
CDR3: CASSPNDSSYEQYF
DNA: TGTGCCAGCAGTCCTAACGACAGCTCCTACGAGCAGTACTTC

V: TRBV2
D: -
J: TRBJ1-5
size: once
CDR3: CASSAEKVDQPQHF
DNA: TGTGCCAGCAGTGCGGAGAAGGTCGATCAGCCCCAGCATTTT

V: TRBV5-1
D: TRBD1
J: TRBJ1-2
size: once
CDR3: CASSLGRGHGYTF
DNA: TGCGCCAGCAGCTTGGGCAGGGGGCATGGCTACACCTTC

V: TRBV4-2
D: TRBD2
J: TRBJ2-2
size: -
CDR3: CASSPPLDGRAGNTGELFF
DNA: TGTGCCAGCAGCCCTCCCCTGGACGGGAGGGCGGGAAACACCGGGGAGCTGTTTTTT

V: TRBV28
D: TRBD1
J: TRBJ1-1
size: -
CDR3: CASRSNRGSDTEAFF
DNA: TGTGCCAGCAGATCAAACAGGGGGTCCGACACTGAAGCTTTCTTT

V: TRBV5-5
D: TRBD1
J: TRBJ1-4
size: few
CDR3: CASSLITGGREKLFF
DNA: TGTGCCAGCAGCTTGATCACAGGGGGGAGAGAAAAACTGTTTTTT

V: TRBV7-7
D: TRBD2
J: TRBJ2-7
size: once
CDR3: CASSPSGRLDEQYF
DNA: TGTGCTAGCAGTCCCAGCGGGAGGCTGGACGAGCAGTACTTC

V: TRBV5-4
D: TRBD1
J: TRBJ2-3
size: -
CDR3: CASSFRGRGTDTQYF
DNA: TGTGCCAGCAGCTTCAGGGGGCGGGGCACAGATACGCAGTATTTT

V: TRBV5-1
D: TRBD2
J: TRBJ2-1
size: -
CDR3: CASSWKPSGPQFF
DNA: TGCGCCAGCAGCTGGAAGCCTAGCGGTCCGCAGTTCTTC

V: TRBV27
D: TRBD2
J: TRBJ2-3
size: -
CDR3: CASSQGGPPQYF
DNA: TGTGCCAGCAGCCAGGGAGGGCCTCCGCAGTATTTT

V: TRBV6-1
D: -
J: TRBJ2-3
size: -
CDR3: CASSELRTHLSTDTQYF
DNA: TGTGCCAGCAGTGAATTGAGGACTCACCTAAGCACAGATACGCAGTATTTT

V: TRBV7-8
D: TRBD1
J: TRBJ2-2
size: -
CDR3: CASSFTQGRTGELFF
DNA: TGTGCCAGCAGCTTCACACAGGGGCGGACCGGGGAGCTGTTTTTT

V: TRBV28
D: TRBD1
J: TRBJ1-2
size: once
CDR3: CASSLLGQGLKGYGYTF
DNA: TGTGCCAGCAGTTTGCTGGGACAGGGGCTAAAAGGCTATGGCTACACCTTC

V: TRBV28
D: TRBD2
J: TRBJ2-5
size: -
CDR3: CASSFFHPPRLAGGRETQYF
DNA: TGTGCCAGCAGTTTTTTCCACCCCCCACGACTAGCGGGAGGGAGGGAGACCCAGTACTTC

V: TRBV2
D: -
J: TRBJ2-1
size: once
CDR3: CASSEVSRGLLYNEQFF
DNA: TGTGCCAGCAGTGAGGTCAGTAGGGGCTTGCTCTACAATGAGCAGTTCTTC

V: TRBV23-1
D: -
J: TRBJ2-3
size: -
CDR3: CANAFPGCTDTQYF
DNA: TGCGCCAACGCTTTCCCAGGGTGCACAGATACGCAGTATTTT

V: TRBV9
D: -
J: TRBJ2-1
size: -
CDR3: CASSTYRSGLYNEQFF
DNA: TGTGCCAGCAGCACCTACAGGTCGGGACTCTACAATGAGCAGTTCTTC

V: TRBV28
D: TRBD1
J: TRBJ2-7
size: -
CDR3: CASSIRDSSYEQYF
DNA: TGTGCCAGCAGTATCCGGGACAGCTCCTACGAGCAGTACTTC